These 22 T cell receptor beta chains were all obtained from the same sample, sequenced in a study of T-cell memory formation after mild COVID-19. TCRdb reanalysed the 5' RACE reads using MiXCR and keeps one entry per CDR3 protein. The sample records about 290,000 distinct CDR3 sequences, around a sixth being singletons. Sequencing was carried out using PBMCs or a T cell subset sorted from them (not recorded which). The receptors shown here come from a man in his late teens or twenties who had mild COVID-19 (a few samples of this study predate the infection). Cell type and time point are not known.

This clonotype was counted a few times. The V and J genes are TRBV29-1 and TRBJ1-1; D call uncertain. CDR3 length equals 13 residues. Germline V lookup: CDR1 SQVTM, CDR2 ANQGSEA. V was cut by 5 bases and J by 0 bases, with 10 bases left in between. The CDR3 DNA sequence: TGCAGCGTTAGGGAAGGTATGAACACTGAAGCTTTCTTT. Its protein product is CSVREGMNTEAFF.

In its sample, this clonotype was seen a few times. The chain has TRBV27 and TRBJ2-7, with 9 bases matching TRBD2. The length of the CDR3 is 16 residues. V was pared by 5 bases and J by 3 bases, with 11 bases of the junction left unmatched. Germline V CDR1 and CDR2: MNHEY, SMNVEV (reference sequence). The CDR3 coding sequence is TGTGCCAGCAGTCGCGGGGGGGGGCGTACCGGCTACGAGCAGTACTTC. Its translation: CASSRGGGRTGYEQYF.

V and J are TRBV7-9 and TRBJ1-2; a weak D match, TRBD1 (6 bases). Trimming took off 3 bases at V and 2 bases at J, with 16 bases between the two ends. CDR1 SEHNR and CDR2 FQNEAQ come from the germline V gene (reference sequence). The CDR3 contains 16 residues. The CDR3 reads CASSFERTVPNYGYTF. The CDR3 DNA follows: TGTGCCAGCAGCTTCGAAAGGACAGTACCCAACTATGGCTACACCTTC.

This clonotype was recorded a few times. V and J are TRBV5-1 and TRBJ2-1; 14 bases agree with TRBD2. CDR1 and CDR2 (germline): SGHRS, YFSETQ. The CDR3 is made up of 16 amino acids. The V gene end was trimmed by 0 bases and the J gene end by 9 bases; junction bases not matched to a gene: 5. The CDR3 DNA sequence: TGCGCCAGCAGCTTGGTTTCCGGGACTAGCGGGGGTGAGCAGTTCTTC. Its translation is CASSLVSGTSGGEQFF.

This clonotype was observed a handful of times. CDR3 sequence reads: CASSPAGGHNEQFF. CDR3 coding DNA: TGCGCCAGCTCACCGGCGGGGGGTCACAATGAGCAGTTCTTC. This chain joins TRBV5-1 and TRBJ2-1, with 8 bases identical to TRBD2. The CDR3 has 14 amino acids. J was trimmed by 5 bases and V by 7 bases; bases with no gene match: 8. Germline V gives CDR1 SGHRS, CDR2 YFSETQ. Variable domain in full (rest from reference TRBV5-1 and TRBJ2-1): KAGVTQTPRYLIKTRGQQVTLSCSPISGHRSVSWYQQTPGQGLQFLFEYFSETQRNKGNFPGRFSGRQFSNSRSEMNVSTLELGDSALYLCASSPAGGHNEQFFGPGTRLTVL.

This clonotype was observed at least ten times. The rearrangement joins TRBV20-1 to TRBJ2-7, with a tentative D call TRBD1 (5 bases). Trimming took off 0 bases at V and 3 bases at J, with 12 bases between the two ends. CDR3 size: 14 residues. Germline lookup yields CDR1 DFQATT and CDR2 SNEGSKA (reference sequence). CDR3 DNA sequence: TGCAGTGCTAGAGAGGGGTTAGGGGTCTACGAGCAGTACGTC. Translating it yields CSAREGLGVYEQYV.

This clonotype was seen a handful of times. The V and J genes are TRBV4-3 and TRBJ2-7, with a weak D call TRBD1 (5 bases). The germline CDR1 and CDR2 sequences are LGHNA and YSLEER. The V gene lost 0 bases and the J gene lost 1 base, with 13 bases spanning the gap. CDR3 size: 16 residues. CDR3 protein: CASSQEKGLGSYEQYF. Written as DNA, the CDR3 is TGCGCCAGCAGCCAAGAAAAGGGGCTGGGGTCCTACGAGCAGTACTTC.

The chain carries TRBV6-6 and TRBJ2-2, with D possibly being TRBD2 (5 bases). Trimming removed 10 bases at V and 7 bases at J, with 7 bases between. This CDR3 comprises 10 residues. Germline CDR1 is MNHNY and CDR2 is SVGAGI (reference sequence). The CDR3 sequence: CATEGGELFF. The CDR3 DNA is TGTGCCACCGAGGGCGGGGAGCTGTTTTTT.

The table lists this clonotype with a few counts. The gene calls are TRBV15 and TRBJ2-1; D is possibly TRBD2 (5 bases). This CDR3 has 15 residues. Germline V gene sequence: CDR1 LNHNV, CDR2 YYDKDF (reference sequence). Trimming took 0 bases from V and 4 from J, leaving 10 bases between them. The CDR3 region is CATSREPGDYNEQFF. The CDR3, as DNA: TGTGCCACCAGCAGAGAACCCGGGGATTACAATGAGCAGTTCTTC.

J is TRBJ1-2 and V is TRBV7-3; no reliable D call. This CDR3 spans 14 amino acids. V lost 0 bases, J lost 2 bases, and 7 bases lay in between. CDR1 SGHTA and CDR2 FQGTGA come from the germline V gene. The CDR3 spells CASSLTGGNYGYTF. The CDR3 nucleotides are TGTGCCAGCAGCTTAACGGGAGGAAACTATGGCTACACCTTC.

The chain carries TRBV2 and TRBJ1-1, with D perhaps TRBD1 (5 bases). V lost 7 bases and J 8 bases, leaving 11 bases between the germline ends. The V gene's germline CDR1 is SNHLY and CDR2 FYNNEI. The CDR3 covers 11 residues. Here the CDR3 reads CASMGQREAFF. The CDR3 DNA is TGTGCCAGCATGGGGCAGCGCGAAGCTTTCTTT.

This clonotype occurred a few times. This sequence joins TRBV7-2 and TRBJ1-2, with a tentative D call TRBD1 (6 bases). The CDR3 sequence is 14 residues long. CDR1 and CDR2 from the germline V gene are SGHTA and FQGNSA. The V end lost 0 bases, the J end lost 8 bases, and 13 bases lay between the germline ends. The CDR3: CASSLATGSSGYTF. CDR3 DNA: TGTGCCAGCAGCTTAGCAACAGGGTCTTCGGGCTACACCTTC.

The chain joins TRBV4-2 to TRBJ1-6; no definite D call. The CDR3 is 19 amino acids. V lost 0 bases and J 3 bases, leaving 18 bases between the germline ends. Germline CDR1 is LGHNA and CDR2 is YNFKEQ. The CDR3 bases are TGTGCCAGCAGCCAAGATCCCGGTGTGGGGTCCAACTATAATTCACCCCTCCACTTT. Encoded protein: CASSQDPGVGSNYNSPLHF.

This clonotype has at least ten counts. The CDR3 protein is CASSYRENEQFF. CDR3 sequence (DNA): TGTGCCAGCAGTTACAGGGAAAATGAGCAGTTCTTC. The chain has TRBV6-5 and TRBJ2-1; D gene ambiguous. The CDR3 runs 12 residues. Looked up from germline, CDR1 is MNHEY and CDR2 is SVGAGI. The V end lost 2 bases, the J end lost 7 bases, and 6 bases lay between the germline ends.

The chain uses TRBV5-1 and TRBJ1-1; 8 bases agree with TRBD1. The length of the CDR3 is 15 residues. The V gene's germline CDR1 is SGHRS and CDR2 YFSETQ. After removal of 4 bases from V and 4 bases from J, the junction contained 9 bases not matched to a gene. The CDR3 bases are TGCGCCAGCAGCGGGCAGGGGGCGGGGGTCACTGAAGCTTTCTTT. Protein product: CASSGQGAGVTEAFF.

This clonotype was seen a few times. The chain links TRBV12-3 or TRBV12-4 to TRBJ2-7, with a weak D call TRBD2 (6 bases). This CDR3 contains 17 residues. V gave up 3 bases and J gave up 5 bases, with 23 bases separating them. CDR3 protein: CASSFASAVPVSHEQYF. The CDR3 nucleotides read TGTGCCAGCAGTTTTGCTAGCGCAGTACCAGTAAGCCACGAGCAGTACTTC.

This clonotype was picked up one time. The chain carries TRBV11-2 and TRBJ2-3; D may be TRBD1 (6 bases). CDR3 length equals 16 residues. The V gene's germline CDR1 is SGHAT and CDR2 FQNNGV. Trimming cost V 4 bases and J 2 bases, with 16 bases left between them. The CDR3 DNA reads as TGTGCCAGCAGCTCCATCGGCGACAGGTACACAGATACGCAGTATTTT. Protein: CASSSIGDRYTDTQYF. Combining the CDR3 with reference TRBV11-2 and TRBJ2-3 gives the whole variable domain EAGVAQSPRYKIIEKRQSVAFWCNPISGHATLYWYQQILGQGPKLLIQFQNNGVVDDSQLPKDRFSAERLKGVDSTLKIQPAKLEDSAVYLCASSSIGDRYTDTQYFGPGTRLTVL.

This clonotype was observed a few times. V is TRBV9 and J is TRBJ1-1, with D uncertain. Germline loops: CDR1 SGDLS, CDR2 YYNGEE. Deletions cut 0 bases from V and 5 bases from J, with 11 bases between. The CDR3 consists of 14 residues. DNA of the CDR3: TGTGCCAGCAGCGTAGAGCCCCTCGGGACTGAAGCTTTCTTT. This gives the protein CASSVEPLGTEAFF.

The J gene is TRBJ2-2, the V gene TRBV12-3 or TRBV12-4; 12 nucleotides agree with TRBD1. This CDR3 has 15 amino acids. V dropped 8 bases and J dropped 7; count of bases not matched to a gene: 8. CDR3 region: CASRTGDRGLGELFF. The CDR3 DNA follows: TGTGCCAGCCGCACAGGGGACAGGGGGCTCGGGGAGCTGTTTTTT.

This chain uses TRBV10-3 with TRBJ2-7; D might be TRBD1 or TRBD2, each matching 5 bases. This CDR3 is 12 amino acids long. Germline V CDR1 and CDR2: ENHRY, SYGVKD. V lost 9 bases and J lost 2, with 11 bases in between. The DNA of the CDR3 is TGTGCCATATCCCAGGGAGCCTACGAGCAGTACTTC. Amino acid sequence: CAISQGAYEQYF.

The sample holds many counts of this clonotype. The genes are TRBV6-2 or TRBV6-3 and TRBJ2-1; 7 bases line up with TRBD2. Germline V lookup: CDR1 MNHEY, CDR2 SVGEGT. This CDR3 spans 17 amino acids. Unmatched junction bases numbered 8, after V lost 0 bases and J lost 3 bases. The DNA of the CDR3 is TGTGCCAGCAGTTACTCCCCCCCCGGGGGGATCTACAATGAGCAGTTCTTC. Protein sequence: CASSYSPPGGIYNEQFF.

The table lists this clonotype with a few counts. V gene TRBV14 combines with J gene TRBJ2-5, with D unresolved. The CDR3 covers 15 residues. Trimming took 4 bases from V and 5 from J, leaving 17 bases between them. Germline V gene sequence: CDR1 SGHDN, CDR2 FVKESK. The CDR3, as DNA: TGTGCCAGCAGCCCCCAATTCCAGCCTTCGGAGACCCAGTACTTC. This translates into CASSPQFQPSETQYF.